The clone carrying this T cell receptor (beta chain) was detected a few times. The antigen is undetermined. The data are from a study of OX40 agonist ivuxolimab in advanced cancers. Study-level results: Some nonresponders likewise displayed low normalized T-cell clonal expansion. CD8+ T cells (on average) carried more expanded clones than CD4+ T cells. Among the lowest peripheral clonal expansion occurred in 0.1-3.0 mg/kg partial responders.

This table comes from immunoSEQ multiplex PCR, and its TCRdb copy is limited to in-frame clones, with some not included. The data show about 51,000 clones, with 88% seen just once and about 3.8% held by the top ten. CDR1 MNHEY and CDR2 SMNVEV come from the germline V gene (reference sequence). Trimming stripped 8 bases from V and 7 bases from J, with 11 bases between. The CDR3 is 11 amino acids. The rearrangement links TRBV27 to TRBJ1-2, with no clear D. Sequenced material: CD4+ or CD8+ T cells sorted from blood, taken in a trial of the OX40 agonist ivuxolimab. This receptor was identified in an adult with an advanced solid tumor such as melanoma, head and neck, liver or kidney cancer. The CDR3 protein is CASDTSSGYTF. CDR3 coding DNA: TGTGCCAGCGATACATCTTCTGGCTACACCTTC.